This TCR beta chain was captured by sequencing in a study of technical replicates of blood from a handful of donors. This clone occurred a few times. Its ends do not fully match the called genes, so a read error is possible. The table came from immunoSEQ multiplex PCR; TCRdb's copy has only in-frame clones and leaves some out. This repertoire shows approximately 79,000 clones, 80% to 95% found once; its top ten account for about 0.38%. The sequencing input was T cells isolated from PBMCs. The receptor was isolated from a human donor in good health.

CDR3 residues: CASSLGQEDYEQYF. The CDR3 region has the DNA TGTGCTAGCAGCTTAGGACAGGAGGACTACGAGCAGTACTTC. The chain has TRBV7-7 and TRBJ2-7; 7 bases are a match to TRBD1. CDR1 is SSHAT, CDR2 FNYEAQ, per germline (reference sequence). The CDR3 is 14 amino acids.